This T cell receptor beta chain was captured by sequencing in a study of blood T cell repertoires in COVID-19 (dated by TCRdb to 2018 to 2020). In terms of the full investigation: The collaborator samples originated in the United States, Italy and Spain and spanned the acute and convalescent phases of COVID-19. Sample metadata almost always included a de-identified subject ID, COVID-19 status, age in years and sex. Samples came from the ongoing ImmuneRACE study (first 160 participants) plus 1,254 subjects from 6 global collaborators. The repertoires were released in a freely available public database meant as a resource for research on the immune response to SARS-CoV-2. The prospective study material was composed of cDNA or gDNA derived from T cells, B-cell-depleted T cells, or PBMCs. HLA class I and class II types, where available, came from metadata supplied by the sample provider rather than from assay-based typing. Subjects who had been exposed to COVID-19, were actively infected with it, or had recovered from it provided the deeply sampled blood TCRbeta repertoires that made up the dataset. Overall study results and their limits: How much clinical and demographic metadata was included differed by source and by participant, and the metadata was provided uncurated.

Comment on this clone: Its antigen remains unidentified. Per-nucleotide qualities are absent, and no much larger clonotype sits a single base away.

Each collaborating institution followed its own protocols to collect whole blood in K2EDTA tubes. For TCRbeta analysis, collaborators shipped samples as frozen whole blood, isolated PBMCs, or DNA extracted from either of those sample types. TCRbeta CDR3 regions were amplified from genomic DNA using the immunoSEQ Assay, a bias-controlled multiplex PCR. On the authors' methods: The number of nucleated cells in each sample was estimated by amplification of reference gene primers within the assay. To quantify the absolute abundance of each unique TCRbeta CDR3 rearrangement, sequence reads were collapsed and filtered. For each sample, productive Simpson clonality was calculated by taking the square root of Simpson's diversity index across productive rearrangements. TCRdb carries this immuneACCESS record with in-frame sequences only. Its versions omit some clonotypes, under half of them owing to an unresolved V gene in the studies checked, with the rest unexplained. V, J and clone size are taken as reported in that table, and D and trimming were inferred from the DNA itself. The sample table contains 90,000 to 100,000 clones; only one count was recorded for about four fifths of them. The ten largest clonotypes hold around 2% of the sample.

Material for sequencing was peripheral blood. The sequence came from an older man with active or convalescent COVID-19.

The nucleotide sequence reads TGTGCCAGCTCAACGACAGTCTCTGGAGCTAACTATGGCTACACCTTC. It encodes CASSTTVSGANYGYTF. The V gene is TRBV18 and the J gene is TRBJ1-2; TRBD1 is a possible D gene, resting on 5 matching bases. CDR3 length: 16 amino acids, cysteine to phenylalanine. The retained sequence is limited to the CDR3, 48 bases, with the frame set at the first base. The germline V gene provides CDR1 KGHSH and CDR2 LQKENI. V is pared back by 5 bases and J by 0 bases, with 16 bases lying between the germline termini.